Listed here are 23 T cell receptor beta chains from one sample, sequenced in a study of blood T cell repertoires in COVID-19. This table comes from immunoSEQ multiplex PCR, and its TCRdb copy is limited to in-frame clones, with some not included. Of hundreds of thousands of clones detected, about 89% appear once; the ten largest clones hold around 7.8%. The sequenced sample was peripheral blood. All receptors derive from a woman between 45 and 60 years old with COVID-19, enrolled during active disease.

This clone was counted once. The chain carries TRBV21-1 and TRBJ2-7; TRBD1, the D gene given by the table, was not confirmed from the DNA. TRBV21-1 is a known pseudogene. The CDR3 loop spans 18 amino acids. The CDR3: CASSKADPTTGGPYEQYF. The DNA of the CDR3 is TGTGCCAGCAGCAAAGCCGATCCGACTACAGGGGGTCCCTACGAGCAGTACTTC.

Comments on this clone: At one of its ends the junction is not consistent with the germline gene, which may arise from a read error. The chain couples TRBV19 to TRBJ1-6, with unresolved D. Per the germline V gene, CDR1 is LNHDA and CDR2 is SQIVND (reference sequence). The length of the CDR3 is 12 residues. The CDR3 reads CASSSGSAEPYF. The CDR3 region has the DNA TGTGCCAGTAGTTCGGGGTCGGCAGAACCTTACTTT.

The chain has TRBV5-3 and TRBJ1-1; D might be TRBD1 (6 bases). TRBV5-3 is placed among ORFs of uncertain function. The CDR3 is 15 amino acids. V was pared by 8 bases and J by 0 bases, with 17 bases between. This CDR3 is CASPGARNLNTEAFF. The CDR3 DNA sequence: TGTGCCAGTCCAGGGGCCCGAAACCTGAACACTGAAGCTTTCTTT.

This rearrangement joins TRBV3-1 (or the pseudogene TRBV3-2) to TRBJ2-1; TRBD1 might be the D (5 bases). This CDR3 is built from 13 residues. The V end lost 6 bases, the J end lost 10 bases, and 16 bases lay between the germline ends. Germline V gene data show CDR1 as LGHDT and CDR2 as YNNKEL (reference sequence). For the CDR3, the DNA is TGTGCCAGCAGAGAGCCAGGGAAGCCAGAGCAGTTCTTC. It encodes CASREPGKPEQFF.

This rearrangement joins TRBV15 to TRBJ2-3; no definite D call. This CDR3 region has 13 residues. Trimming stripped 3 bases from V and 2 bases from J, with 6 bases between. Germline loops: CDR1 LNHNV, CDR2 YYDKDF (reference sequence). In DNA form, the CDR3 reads TGTGCCACCAGCAGCGCCTACACAGATACGCAGTATTTT. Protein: CATSSAYTDTQYF.

The CDR3 sequence: CASSVVDGRDEKLFF. The CDR3 bases are TGTGCCAGCAGCGTAGTAGATGGGCGCGATGAAAAACTGTTTTTT. The genes are TRBV9 and TRBJ1-4; D gene uncertain. Germline CDR1 reads SGDLS; CDR2 reads YYNGEE. This CDR3 region has 15 residues. Trimming pared 0 bases from V and 6 bases from J, leaving 12 bases between.

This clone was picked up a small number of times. CDR3 sequence (DNA): TGTGCCAGCAACAGGGGAAGAAATTCACCCCTCCACTTT. It specifies CASNRGRNSPLHF. This chain connects TRBV6-5 to TRBJ1-6; 7 bases are shared with TRBD1. Germline loops: CDR1 MNHEY, CDR2 SVGAGI. This CDR3 contains 13 residues. After removal of 7 bases from V and 7 bases from J, the junction contained 4 bases not matched to a gene.

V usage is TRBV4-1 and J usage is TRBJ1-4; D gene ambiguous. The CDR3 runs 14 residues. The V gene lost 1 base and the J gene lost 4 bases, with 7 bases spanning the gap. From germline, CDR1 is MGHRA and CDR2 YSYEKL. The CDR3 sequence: CASSQGQVNEKLFF. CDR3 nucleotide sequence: TGCGCCAGCAGCCAAGGCCAGGTTAATGAAAAACTGTTTTTT.

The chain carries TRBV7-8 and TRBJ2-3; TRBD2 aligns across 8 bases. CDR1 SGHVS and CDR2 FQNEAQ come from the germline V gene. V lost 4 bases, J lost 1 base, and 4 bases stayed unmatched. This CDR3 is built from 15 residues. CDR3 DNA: TGTGCCAGCAGCTCGGGGGGGATGGGCACAGATACGCAGTATTTT. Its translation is CASSSGGMGTDTQYF.

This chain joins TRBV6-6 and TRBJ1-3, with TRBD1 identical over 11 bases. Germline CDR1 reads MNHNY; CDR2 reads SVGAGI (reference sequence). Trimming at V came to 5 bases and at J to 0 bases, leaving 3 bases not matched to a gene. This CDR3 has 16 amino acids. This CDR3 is CASSRGQGVSGNTIYF. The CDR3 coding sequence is TGTGCCAGCAGTAGGGGACAGGGGGTCTCTGGAAACACCATATATTTT.

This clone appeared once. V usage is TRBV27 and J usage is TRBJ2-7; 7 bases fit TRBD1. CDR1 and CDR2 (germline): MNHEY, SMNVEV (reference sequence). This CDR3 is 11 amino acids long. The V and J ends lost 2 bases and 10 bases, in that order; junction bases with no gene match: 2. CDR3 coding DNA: TGTGCCAGCAGTTTAAGGGACAGCCAGTACTTC. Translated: CASSLRDSQYF.

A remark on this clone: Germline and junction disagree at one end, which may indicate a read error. CDR3 DNA sequence: TGTGCCAGTAGTGCGGGCTACTATGAGCAGTTCTTC. Residues: CASSAGYYEQFF. The chain is built from TRBV19 and TRBJ2-1; TRBD2 is a possible D gene (5 bases). Germline-derived CDR1 and CDR2 are LNHDA and SQIVND (reference sequence). The CDR3 length is 12 residues.

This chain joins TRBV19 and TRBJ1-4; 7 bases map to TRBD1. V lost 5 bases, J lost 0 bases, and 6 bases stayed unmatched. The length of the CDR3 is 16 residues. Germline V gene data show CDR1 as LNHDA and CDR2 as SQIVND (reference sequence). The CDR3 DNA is TGTGCCAGTAGTCCCGGGACAGCCGCAACTAATGAAAAACTGTTTTTT. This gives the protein CASSPGTAATNEKLFF.

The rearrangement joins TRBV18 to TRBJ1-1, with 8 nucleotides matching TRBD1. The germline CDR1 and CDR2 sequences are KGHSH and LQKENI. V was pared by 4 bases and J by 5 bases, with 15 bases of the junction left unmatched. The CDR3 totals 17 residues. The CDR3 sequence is CASSLTDSTGVRTEAFF. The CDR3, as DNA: TGTGCCAGCTCACTCACCGACTCGACAGGGGTGAGGACTGAAGCTTTCTTT. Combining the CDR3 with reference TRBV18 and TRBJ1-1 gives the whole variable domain NAGVMQNPRHLVRRRGQEARLRCSPMKGHSHVYWYRQLPEEGLKFMVYLQKENIIDESGMPKERFSAEFPKEGPSILRIQQVVRGDSAAYFCASSLTDSTGVRTEAFFGQGTRLTVV.

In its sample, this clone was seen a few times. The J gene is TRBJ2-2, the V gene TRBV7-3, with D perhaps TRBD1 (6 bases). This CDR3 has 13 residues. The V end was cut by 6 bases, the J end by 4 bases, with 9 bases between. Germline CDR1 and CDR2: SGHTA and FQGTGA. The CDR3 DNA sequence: TGTGCCAGCAGTACAGGGCTCACCGGGGAGCTGTTTTTT. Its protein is CASSTGLTGELFF. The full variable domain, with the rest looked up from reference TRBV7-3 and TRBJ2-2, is GAGVSQTPSNKVTEKGKYVELRCDPISGHTALYWYRQSLGQGPEFLIYFQGTGAADDSGLPNDRFFAVRPEGSVSTLKIQRTERGDSAVYLCASSTGLTGELFFGEGSRLTVL.

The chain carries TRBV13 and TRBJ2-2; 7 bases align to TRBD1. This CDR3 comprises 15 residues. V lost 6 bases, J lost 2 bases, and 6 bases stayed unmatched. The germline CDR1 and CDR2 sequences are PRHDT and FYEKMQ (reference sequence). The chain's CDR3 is CASSLTGINTGELFF. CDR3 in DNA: TGTGCCAGCAGTTTGACAGGGATTAACACCGGGGAGCTGTTTTTT.

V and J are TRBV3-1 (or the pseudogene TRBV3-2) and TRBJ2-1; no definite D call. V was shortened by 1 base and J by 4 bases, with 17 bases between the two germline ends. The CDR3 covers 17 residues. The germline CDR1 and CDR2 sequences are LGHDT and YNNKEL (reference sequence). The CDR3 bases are TGTGCCAGCAGCCAAGTACGTGGGCATTCATTTTACAATGAGCAGTTCTTC. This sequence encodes CASSQVRGHSFYNEQFF.

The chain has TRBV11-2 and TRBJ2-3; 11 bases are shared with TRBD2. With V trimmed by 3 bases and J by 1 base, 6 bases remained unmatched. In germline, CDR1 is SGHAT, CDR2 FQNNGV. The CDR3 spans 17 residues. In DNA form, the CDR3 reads TGTGCCAGCAGCTTGGGGACTAGCGGAGATGGCACAGATACGCAGTATTTT. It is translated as CASSLGTSGDGTDTQYF.

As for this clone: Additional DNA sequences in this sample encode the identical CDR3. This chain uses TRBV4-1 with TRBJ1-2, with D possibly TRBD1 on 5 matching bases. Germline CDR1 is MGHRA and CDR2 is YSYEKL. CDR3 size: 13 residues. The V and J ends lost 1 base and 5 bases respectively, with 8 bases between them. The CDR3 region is CASSQGQTYGYTF. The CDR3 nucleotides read TGCGCCAGCAGCCAAGGACAGACTTATGGCTACACCTTC.

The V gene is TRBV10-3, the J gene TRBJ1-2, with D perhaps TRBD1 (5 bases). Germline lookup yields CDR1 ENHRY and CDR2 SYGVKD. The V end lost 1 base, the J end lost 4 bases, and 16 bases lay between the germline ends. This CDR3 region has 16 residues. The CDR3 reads CAISEFPSTASYGYTF. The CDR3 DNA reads TGTGCCATCAGTGAGTTCCCGTCGACAGCTTCCTATGGCTACACCTTC.

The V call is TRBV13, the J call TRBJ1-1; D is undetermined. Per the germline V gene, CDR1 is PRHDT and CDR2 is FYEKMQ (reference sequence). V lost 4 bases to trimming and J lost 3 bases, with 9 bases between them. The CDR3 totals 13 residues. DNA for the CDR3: TGTGCCAGCAGCTCGACCCGGGACACTGAAGCTTTCTTT. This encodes CASSSTRDTEAFF.

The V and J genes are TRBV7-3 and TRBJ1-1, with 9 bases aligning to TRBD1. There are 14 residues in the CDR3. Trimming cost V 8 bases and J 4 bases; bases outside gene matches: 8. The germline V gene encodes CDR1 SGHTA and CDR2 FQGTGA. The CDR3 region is CASSQGARGTEAFF. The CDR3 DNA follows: TGTGCCAGCTCACAGGGGGCAAGGGGCACTGAAGCTTTCTTT.

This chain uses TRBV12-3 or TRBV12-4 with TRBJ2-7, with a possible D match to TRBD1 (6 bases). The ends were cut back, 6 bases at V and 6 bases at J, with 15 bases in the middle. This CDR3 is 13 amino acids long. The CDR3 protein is CASRRDTTVEQYF. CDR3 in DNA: TGTGCCAGCAGACGGGACACAACCGTCGAGCAGTACTTC.